The 14 T cell receptor beta chains below all came from one sample that was sequenced in a study of shared clonotypes between healthy human individuals. Using immunoSEQ multiplex PCR, the repertoire was profiled, and TCRdb retains in-frame clones only, with some absent. The table includes 650,000 to 750,000 clones, about two thirds detected once. The sequencing sample was made of memory CD4+ T cells sorted from blood. Subset: CD45RA-negative fraction. The receptor set was obtained from a woman in her 30s in good health.

The chain uses TRBV11-3 and TRBJ1-4; no clear D gene. CDR1 is SGHNT and CDR2 is YENEEA in the germline V gene. This CDR3 region has 15 residues. Trimming pared 1 base from V and 8 bases from J, leaving 14 bases between. The chain's CDR3 is CASSLGAGNGEKLFF. CDR3 nucleotides: TGTGCCAGCAGCTTAGGGGCTGGGAATGGCGAAAAACTGTTTTTT.

The sample holds a few counts of this clone. V gene TRBV23-1 combines with J gene TRBJ2-5; possible D gene TRBD1, 6 bases. TRBV23-1 is identified as an open reading frame with a role that is uncertain. The CDR3 consists of 11 residues. The V gene lost 7 bases and the J gene lost 5 bases, with 8 bases spanning the gap. This CDR3 is CASTGVETQYF. DNA of the CDR3: TGCGCCAGCACAGGGGTGGAGACCCAGTACTTC.

The rearrangement joins TRBV11-2 to TRBJ2-2; 8 positions match TRBD2. Germline trimming cut 6 bases from V and 0 bases from J; bases unmatched to any gene: 6. The germline V gene encodes CDR1 SGHAT and CDR2 FQNNGV. This CDR3 region has 16 residues. CDR3 coding DNA: TGTGCCAGCAGGTCAATTAGCGGGGCGAACACCGGGGAGCTGTTTTTT. It translates to CASRSISGANTGELFF.

The DNA for the CDR3 is TGTGCCAGCTCACCACCGGGGGGGGAGTCTGGGGCCAACGTCCTGACTTTC. Amino acids: CASSPPGGESGANVLTF. The chain has TRBV18 and TRBJ2-6, with 7 bases matching TRBD2. V shed 0 bases, J shed 1 base, and the junction held 3 bases outside the gene matches. The germline CDR1 and CDR2 sequences are KGHSH and LQKENI. The CDR3 runs 17 residues.

The CDR3 DNA sequence: TGTGCCAGCTCACCACCACCCGCGGGGGGTCAGCAGTACTTC. It codes for CASSPPPAGGQQYF. J is TRBJ2-7 and V is TRBV18, with 8 bases aligning to TRBD2. The CDR3 totals 14 residues. J gave up 8 bases and V 0 bases, and 6 bases lay outside the gene matches. Germline V gene lookup returns CDR1 KGHSH and CDR2 LQKENI.

The chain carries TRBV19 and TRBJ2-5, with 7 bases that match TRBD2. Germline loops: CDR1 LNHDA, CDR2 SQIVND (reference sequence). The CDR3 consists of 14 residues. Unmatched junction bases numbered 7, after V lost 5 bases and J lost 4 bases. The CDR3: CASSWSGTSETQYF. CDR3 sequence (DNA): TGTGCCAGTAGTTGGAGCGGGACTTCAGAGACCCAGTACTTC.

The chain uses TRBV5-1 and TRBJ2-2; D is possibly TRBD2 (5 bases). The germline V gene has CDR1 SGHRS and CDR2 YFSETQ. This CDR3 region has 14 residues. Trimming cost V 5 bases and J 0 bases, with 8 bases left between them. The CDR3: CASREAANTGELFF. The CDR3, as DNA: TGCGCCAGCAGAGAAGCGGCGAACACCGGGGAGCTGTTTTTT.

This clone was seen only once. The gene calls are TRBV9 and TRBJ2-3, with 10 bases fitting TRBD2. V was clipped by 0 bases and J by 5 bases; unmatched bases: 6. Germline V gene sequence: CDR1 SGDLS, CDR2 YYNGEE. The CDR3 is 16 amino acids. CDR3 loop: CASSVGQLAGKDTQYF. Here the CDR3 DNA reads TGTGCCAGCAGCGTAGGTCAACTAGCGGGAAAAGATACGCAGTATTTT.

Of note for this clone: A far larger clone is one base from this, pointing to a likely read error. Distinct nucleotide sequences in the sample also encode this CDR3. The J gene is TRBJ2-1, the V gene TRBV11-2, with D possibly TRBD2 on 5 matching bases. Germline V lookup: CDR1 SGHAT, CDR2 FQNNGV. The CDR3 has 11 residues. V shed 1 base and J shed 10 bases, with 5 bases lying between them. DNA of the CDR3: TGTGCCAGCAGCTTAGGAGGGGAGCAGTTCTTC. Residues: CASSLGGEQFF.

This chain links TRBV10-3 with TRBJ2-6; D uncertain. The CDR3 has 13 amino acids. Germline V gene sequence: CDR1 ENHRY, CDR2 SYGVKD. Trimming took off 5 bases at V and 0 bases at J, with 2 bases between the two ends. CDR3 DNA: TGTGCCATCAGTAGCTCTGGGGCCAACGTCCTGACTTTC. Protein: CAISSSGANVLTF.

The chain employs TRBV5-4 and TRBJ1-1; D remains unclear. Trimming shortened V by 4 bases and J by 1 base, and 14 bases separated the two germline ends. This CDR3 is built from 15 residues. Germline V lookup: CDR1 SGHNT, CDR2 YYREEE (reference sequence). The CDR3 spells CASSLTASRNTEAFF. CDR3 sequence (DNA): TGTGCCAGCAGCCTTACAGCCTCGCGGAACACTGAAGCTTTCTTT.

The V gene is TRBV6-6, the J gene TRBJ2-3, with TRBD2 matching 15 bases. Germline CDR1 MNHNY, CDR2 SVGAGI (reference sequence). The CDR3 extends over 15 amino acids. V lost 6 bases and J lost 5; bases outside the gene matches: 3. The CDR3: CASRGLAGGGDTQYF. The CDR3 DNA follows: TGTGCCAGCAGAGGACTAGCGGGAGGGGGAGATACGCAGTATTTT.

This rearrangement joins TRBV29-1 to TRBJ2-5, with a possible D match to TRBD1 (5 bases). The germline V and J ends were trimmed by 8 bases and 5 bases, with 18 bases remaining between them. The CDR3 covers 13 residues. Germline V gene data show CDR1 as SQVTM and CDR2 as ANQGSEA. In DNA form, the CDR3 reads TGCAGCCTGACAGTGACGAACATGGAGACCCAGTACTTC. Its protein product is CSLTVTNMETQYF.

This clone was seen once. This chain connects TRBV9 to TRBJ1-1; the match to TRBD1 covers 8 bases. The germline gives CDR1 SGDLS, CDR2 YYNGEE. V trimming: 2 bases; J trimming: 3 bases; junction bases outside the gene matches: 6. The CDR3 runs to 15 residues. Written as DNA, the CDR3 is TGTGCCAGCAGCGTTCACAGGGGGATCGACACTGAAGCTTTCTTT. Translating it yields CASSVHRGIDTEAFF.